This TCR beta chain is from a study of blood T cell repertoires in COVID-19. At the level of the study: Sources were T cells, B-cell-depleted T cells, or PBMCs; the material itself was cDNA or gDNA.

Assay used: immunoSEQ multiplex PCR; TCRdb lists only in-frame clones, some missing. Among about 74,000 clones listed, approximately 84% were seen once. V lost 6 bases, J lost 0 bases, and 13 bases lay in between. CDR1 MGHDK and CDR2 SYGVNS come from the germline V gene. The CDR3 runs to 15 residues. The chain carries TRBV25-1 and TRBJ2-3; the D is unclear. The material sequenced was peripheral blood. The TCR was taken from a man in his 70s with acute or convalescent COVID-19. Here the CDR3 reads CASSVRHFSTDTQYF. CDR3 nucleotide sequence: TGTGCCAGCAGCGTTAGACACTTCAGCACAGATACGCAGTATTTT. Full variable domain (missing parts from reference TRBV25-1 and TRBJ2-3): EADIYQTPRYLVIGTGKKITLECSQTMGHDKMYWYQQDPGMELHLIHYSYGVNSTEKGDLSSESTVSRIRTEHFPLTLESARPSHTSQYLCASSVRHFSTDTQYFGPGTRLTVL.